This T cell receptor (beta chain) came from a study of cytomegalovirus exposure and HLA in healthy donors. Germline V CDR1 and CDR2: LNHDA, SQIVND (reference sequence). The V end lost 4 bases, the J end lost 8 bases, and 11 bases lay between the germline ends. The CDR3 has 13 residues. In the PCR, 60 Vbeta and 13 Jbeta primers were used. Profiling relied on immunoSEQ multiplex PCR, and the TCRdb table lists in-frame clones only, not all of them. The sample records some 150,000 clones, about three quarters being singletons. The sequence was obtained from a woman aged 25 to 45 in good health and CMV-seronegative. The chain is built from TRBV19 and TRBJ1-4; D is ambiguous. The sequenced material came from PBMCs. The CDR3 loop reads CASSTTVAEKLFF. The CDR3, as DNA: TGTGCCAGTAGTACCACAGTAGCGGAAAAACTGTTTTTT.